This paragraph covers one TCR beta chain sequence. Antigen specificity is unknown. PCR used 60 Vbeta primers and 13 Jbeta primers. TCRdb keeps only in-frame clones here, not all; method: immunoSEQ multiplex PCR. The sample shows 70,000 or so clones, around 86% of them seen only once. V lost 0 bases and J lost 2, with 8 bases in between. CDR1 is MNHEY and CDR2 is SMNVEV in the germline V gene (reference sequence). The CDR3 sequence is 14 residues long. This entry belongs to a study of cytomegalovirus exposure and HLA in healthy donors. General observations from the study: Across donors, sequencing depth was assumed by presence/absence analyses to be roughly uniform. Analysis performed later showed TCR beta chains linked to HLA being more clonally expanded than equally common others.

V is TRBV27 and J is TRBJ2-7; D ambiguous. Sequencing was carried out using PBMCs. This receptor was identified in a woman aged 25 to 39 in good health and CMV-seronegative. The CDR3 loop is CASSLSNGAYEQYF. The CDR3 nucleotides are TGTGCCAGCAGTTTATCGAACGGAGCCTACGAGCAGTACTTC.